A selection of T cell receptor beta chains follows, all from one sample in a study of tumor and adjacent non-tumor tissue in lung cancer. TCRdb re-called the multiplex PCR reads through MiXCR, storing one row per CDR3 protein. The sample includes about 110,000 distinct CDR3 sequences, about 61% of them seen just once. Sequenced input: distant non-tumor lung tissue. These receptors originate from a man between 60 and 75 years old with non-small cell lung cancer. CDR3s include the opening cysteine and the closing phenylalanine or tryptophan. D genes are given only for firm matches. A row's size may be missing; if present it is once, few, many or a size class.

cdr3_aa: CTSSLRDSNEQFF
cdr3_nt: TGTACCAGCAGCTTAAGAGACAGCAATGAGCAGTTCTTC
d_call: NA
j_call: TRBJ2-1
v_call: TRBV11-3
clone_size: NA

cdr3_aa: CASSTPDRTSLGYTF
cdr3_nt: TGTGCCAGCAGTACCCCAGACAGGACCTCTCTTGGATACACCTTC
d_call: NA
j_call: TRBJ1-2
v_call: TRBV6-2/TRBV6-3
clone_size: NA

cdr3_aa: CASSYGCLETQYF
cdr3_nt: TGTGCCAGCAGTTACGGGTGTTTGGAGACCCAATACTTC
d_call: NA
j_call: TRBJ2-5
v_call: TRBV6-6
clone_size: NA

cdr3_aa: CSWSGGRTGEAFF
cdr3_nt: TGTTCCTGGAGTGGTGGGAGGACAGGAGAAGCTTTCTTT
d_call: TRBD1
j_call: TRBJ1-1
v_call: TRBV30
clone_size: NA

cdr3_aa: CSARGGTPYSNRPQHF
cdr3_nt: TGCAGTGCTAGAGGGGGGACCCCCTATAGCAATCGGCCCCAGCATTTT
d_call: NA
j_call: TRBJ1-5
v_call: TRBV20-1
clone_size: NA

cdr3_aa: CASSLMGSGREAQYF
cdr3_nt: TGTGCCAGCAGTTTAATGGGTAGCGGGAGAGAGGCGCAGTATTTT
d_call: TRBD2
j_call: TRBJ2-3
v_call: TRBV12-3/TRBV12-4
clone_size: once

cdr3_aa: CASSLETSSNEKLFF
cdr3_nt: TGTGCCAGCAGCTTAGAGACCTCAAGTAATGAAAAACTGTTTTTT
d_call: NA
j_call: TRBJ1-4
v_call: TRBV7-8
clone_size: NA

cdr3_aa: CTRRISVVTGELFF
cdr3_nt: TGTACCAGGAGAATTTCGGTCGTCACCGGGGAGCTGTTTTTT
d_call: NA
j_call: TRBJ2-2
v_call: TRBV6-2/TRBV6-3
clone_size: NA

cdr3_aa: CARNRGDTNTEAFF
cdr3_nt: TGCGCCAGGAACAGGGGGGATACGAACACTGAAGCTTTCTTT
d_call: TRBD1
j_call: TRBJ1-1
v_call: TRBV5-1
clone_size: NA

cdr3_aa: CASRRRTGGFSGYTF
cdr3_nt: TGTGCCAGCAGACGTAGGACAGGGGGTTTTTCTGGCTACACCTTC
d_call: TRBD1
j_call: TRBJ1-2
v_call: TRBV12-3/TRBV12-4
clone_size: NA

cdr3_aa: CASSLGETDTHYF
cdr3_nt: TGTGCCAGCAGCTTAGGAGAGACGGATACGCACTATTTT
d_call: NA
j_call: TRBJ2-3
v_call: TRBV11-3
clone_size: NA

cdr3_aa: CASRGQGAYGYTF
cdr3_nt: TGTGCCAGCAGAGGACAGGGGGCCTACGGCTACACCTTC
d_call: TRBD1
j_call: TRBJ1-2
v_call: TRBV6-2/TRBV6-3
clone_size: many

cdr3_aa: CASSHPRADCQEQYF
cdr3_nt: TGCGCCAGCAGCCATCCACGGGCAGATTGCCAGGAGCAGTACTTC
d_call: NA
j_call: TRBJ2-7
v_call: TRBV5-6
clone_size: NA

cdr3_aa: CAWGGTSGYERYF
cdr3_nt: TGTGCCTGGGGGGGGACGAGTGGCTACGAGCGGTACTTC
d_call: NA
j_call: TRBJ2-7
v_call: TRBV30
clone_size: few

cdr3_aa: CARSSGLMGATSTEELFF
cdr3_nt: TGTGCCAGGAGCTCGGGACTAATGGGAGCGACGAGCACCGAGGAGCTGTTTTTT
d_call: TRBD2
j_call: TRBJ2-2
v_call: TRBV11-2
clone_size: NA

cdr3_aa: CASNQWRPSYEQYF
cdr3_nt: TGTGCCAGCAACCAGTGGAGGCCCTCCTACGAGCAGTACTTC
d_call: NA
j_call: TRBJ2-7
v_call: TRBV6-1
clone_size: NA

cdr3_aa: CATKRTATSTEQFF
cdr3_nt: TGTGCCACCAAACGGACTGCTACGTCTACTGAGCAGTTCTTC
d_call: NA
j_call: TRBJ2-1
v_call: TRBV11-3
clone_size: NA

cdr3_aa: CASSYTGTDPGQPRHF
cdr3_nt: TGTGCCAGCAGTTATACCGGGACAGATCCTGGTCAGCCCCGGCATTTT
d_call: TRBD1
j_call: TRBJ1-5
v_call: TRBV5-6
clone_size: NA

cdr3_aa: CASALVTDSGANVLTF
cdr3_nt: TGTGCTAGTGCTTTGGTTACAGACTCTGGGGCCAACGTCCTGACTTTC
d_call: NA
j_call: TRBJ2-6
v_call: TRBV12-5
clone_size: NA

cdr3_aa: CASSPYQWSYEQYF
cdr3_nt: TGTGCCAGCAGTCCTTACCAGTGGTCATACGAGCAGTACTTC
d_call: NA
j_call: TRBJ2-7
v_call: TRBV12-3/TRBV12-4
clone_size: few

cdr3_aa: CASKWSSEETQYF
cdr3_nt: TGTGCAAGCAAATGGAGTAGCGAAGAGACCCAGTACTTC
d_call: NA
j_call: TRBJ2-5
v_call: TRBV11-3
clone_size: NA

cdr3_aa: CASSLDGTGPSYVQYF
cdr3_nt: TGTGCCAGCAGCCTGGACGGGACAGGGCCCTCCTACGTGCAGTACTTC
d_call: TRBD1
j_call: TRBJ2-7
v_call: TRBV5-5
clone_size: NA

cdr3_aa: CASSLGFGGLYRTDTQYF
cdr3_nt: TGCGCCAGCAGCCTGGGGTTTGGGGGGCTATATCGCACAGATACGCAATATTTT
d_call: NA
j_call: TRBJ2-3
v_call: TRBV4-3
clone_size: NA

cdr3_aa: CSARVIRSYVYTF
cdr3_nt: TGCAGTGCTAGAGTGATACGGAGCTACGTCTACACCTTC
d_call: NA
j_call: TRBJ1-2
v_call: TRBV20-1
clone_size: NA

cdr3_aa: CAKSVSVGVGGYTF
cdr3_nt: TGTGCCAAAAGCGTAAGTGTGGGGGTCGGTGGCTACACCTTC
d_call: NA
j_call: TRBJ1-2
v_call: TRBV11-2
clone_size: NA

cdr3_aa: CASSHLPNRDSTGANVLTF
cdr3_nt: TGTGCCAGCAGCCACCTTCCGAACAGGGATTCGACTGGGGCCAACGTCCTGACTTTC
d_call: NA
j_call: TRBJ2-6
v_call: TRBV14
clone_size: NA

cdr3_aa: CASSQPGPRGYNEQSF
cdr3_nt: TGCGCCAGCAGCCAACCGGGACCTCGGGGCTACAATGAGCAGTCCTTT
d_call: NA
j_call: TRBJ2-1
v_call: TRBV4-1
clone_size: few

cdr3_aa: CASSSVDRNEQFF
cdr3_nt: TGTGCCAGCAGCTCGGTCGACCGCAATGAGCAGTTCTTC
d_call: NA
j_call: TRBJ2-1
v_call: TRBV5-5
clone_size: many

cdr3_aa: CASSSGVDTQYF
cdr3_nt: TGTGCCAGCAGCTCAGGGGTCGATACGCAGTATTTT
d_call: NA
j_call: TRBJ2-3
v_call: TRBV14
clone_size: few

cdr3_aa: CASIEGQSTHEQHF
cdr3_nt: TGTGCCAGCATAGAGGGACAGAGTACGCACGAGCAGCACTTC
d_call: TRBD1
j_call: TRBJ2-7
v_call: TRBV6-6
clone_size: NA

cdr3_aa: CASSLASGSTDTPYF
cdr3_nt: TGTGCCAGCAGCTTGGCCAGCGGGAGCACAGATACGCCGTATTTT
d_call: TRBD2
j_call: TRBJ2-3
v_call: TRBV13
clone_size: NA

cdr3_aa: CAGMSTSWSPPETQYF
cdr3_nt: TGTGCCGGCATGTCGACTAGCTGGAGTCCCCCAGAGACCCAGTACTTC
d_call: TRBD2
j_call: TRBJ2-5
v_call: TRBV6-2/TRBV6-3
clone_size: once

cdr3_aa: CSVRQQGGPQYF
cdr3_nt: TGCAGCGTAAGACAACAGGGCGGCCCCCAGTATTTT
d_call: NA
j_call: TRBJ2-3
v_call: TRBV29-1
clone_size: NA

cdr3_aa: CTSSPELTSGTDTQYF
cdr3_nt: TGCACCAGCAGCCCGGAGCTGACTAGCGGGACAGATACGCAGTATTTT
d_call: TRBD2
j_call: TRBJ2-3
v_call: TRBV5-1
clone_size: NA

cdr3_aa: CASAYRGQAADAQYF
cdr3_nt: TGTGCCAGCGCTTACAGGGGACAGGCTGCAGATGCGCAGTATTTT
d_call: TRBD1
j_call: TRBJ2-3
v_call: TRBV6-5
clone_size: NA

cdr3_aa: CASSSPRQYLYTGELFF
cdr3_nt: TGTGCCAGCAGTTCTCCGAGACAGTATTTGTACACCGGGGAGCTGTTTTTT
d_call: NA
j_call: TRBJ2-2
v_call: TRBV7-9
clone_size: once

cdr3_aa: CASSASGSYGSTQYF
cdr3_nt: TGTGCCAGCAGTGCTTCTGGCTCGTACGGATCGACCCAGTACTTC
d_call: NA
j_call: TRBJ2-5
v_call: TRBV2
clone_size: few

cdr3_aa: CSTMGQRNNSPLHF
cdr3_nt: TGCAGTACTATGGGACAGAGGAATAATTCACCCCTCCACTTT
d_call: TRBD1
j_call: TRBJ1-6
v_call: TRBV20-1
clone_size: NA

cdr3_aa: CASTMTECGYTF
cdr3_nt: TGTGCCAGCACCATGACCGAGTGTGGCTACACCTTC
d_call: NA
j_call: TRBJ1-2
v_call: TRBV7-9
clone_size: few

cdr3_aa: CASSLGQDVEQYF
cdr3_nt: TGTGCCAGCAGCTTGGGGCAGGACGTCGAGCAGTACTTC
d_call: NA
j_call: TRBJ2-7
v_call: TRBV7-9
clone_size: NA

cdr3_aa: CSVHGGRTTDTQYF
cdr3_nt: TGCAGCGTCCACGGCGGGAGAACGACAGATACGCAGTATTTT
d_call: TRBD2
j_call: TRBJ2-3
v_call: TRBV29-1
clone_size: NA

cdr3_aa: CSVVASGGRETQYF
cdr3_nt: TGCAGCGTTGTCGCCAGCGGGGGTCGTGAGACCCAGTACTTC
d_call: TRBD2
j_call: TRBJ2-5
v_call: TRBV29-1
clone_size: NA

cdr3_aa: CASSLGTSGNTIYF
cdr3_nt: TGTGCCAGCAGCCTGGGTACCTCTGGAAACACCATATATTTT
d_call: NA
j_call: TRBJ1-3
v_call: TRBV11-2
clone_size: once